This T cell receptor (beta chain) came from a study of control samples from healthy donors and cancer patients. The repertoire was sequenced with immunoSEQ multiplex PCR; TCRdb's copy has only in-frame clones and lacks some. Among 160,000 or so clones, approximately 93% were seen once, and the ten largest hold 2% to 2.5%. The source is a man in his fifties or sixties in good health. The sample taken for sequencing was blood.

CDR3 region: CAWQGVNTEAFF. The CDR3 DNA follows: TGTGCCTGGCAAGGGGTGAACACTGAAGCTTTCTTT. The chain is built from TRBV30 and TRBJ1-1; tentatively, D is TRBD1 (5 bases). Germline V gene sequence: CDR1 GTSNPN, CDR2 SVGIG (reference sequence). CDR3 length equals 12 residues. Trimming stripped 5 bases from V and 0 bases from J, with 7 bases between. The full variable domain, with the rest looked up from reference TRBV30 and TRBJ1-1, is SQTIHQWPATLVQPVGSPLSLECTVEGTSNPNLYWYRQAAGRGLQLLFYSVGIGQISSEVPQNLSASRPQDRQFILSSKKLLLSDSGFYLCAWQGVNTEAFFGQGTRLTVV.